This entry is about one T cell receptor beta chain. Trimming removed 4 bases from V and 6 bases from J, with 17 bases in between. CDR3 length equals 15 residues. Germline V gene lookup returns CDR1 SGHRS and CDR2 YFSETQ. The sample comes from a study of cytomegalovirus exposure and HLA in healthy donors. PCR involved 60 Vbeta and 13 Jbeta primers. The data were produced by immunoSEQ multiplex PCR, yet TCRdb's version contains in-frame clones alone and is incomplete. The sample records fewer than 110,000 clones, 65% to 80% being singletons. This receptor was identified in a man aged 50 to 59 in good health and CMV-seronegative. The J gene is TRBJ2-1, the V gene TRBV5-1; a weak D match, TRBD1 (6 bases). Sequencing was done on a sample of PBMCs. The CDR3 bases are TGCGCCAGCAGCCGGACAGACCCGAACCTCAATGAGCAGTTCTTC. Translating it yields CASSRTDPNLNEQFF. The full variable domain, in which reference TRBV5-1 and TRBJ2-1 provide the parts outside the CDR3, is KAGVTQTPRYLIKTRGQQVTLSCSPISGHRSVSWYQQTPGQGLQFLFEYFSETQRNKGNFPGRFSGRQFSNSRSEMNVSTLELGDSALYLCASSRTDPNLNEQFFGPGTRLTVL.